What follows is one TCR beta chain and its context. Its antigen is still unknown. This sample is part of a study of beta chain features in type 1 diabetes. Findings of the study overall: The similarity of naive, central memory and Treg TCRB repertoires appeared greater among patients than among healthy donors. TCRB CDR3s from Type 1 diabetes patients were moderately but significantly shorter in all four CD4+ subsets.

Expressed TCRB transcripts were sequenced because the isolated RNA had all been reverse transcribed beforehand. Clones were read by immunoSEQ multiplex PCR, and TCRdb kept only the in-frame ones, dropping some. Of a few hundred thousand clones in the sample, roughly 22% are singletons; the top ten hold 0.028%. The CDR3 extends over 15 amino acids. V lost 6 bases, J lost 7 bases, and 5 bases stayed unmatched. Germline V CDR1 and CDR2: MNHEY, SVGAGI. The chain combines TRBV6-5 with TRBJ2-1, with 14 bases lining up with TRBD2. This receptor was taken from a woman between 35 and 50 years old with type 1 diabetes. The sequenced sample was naive CD4+ T cells from blood. The CDR3 sequence is CASSRGTSGSNEQFF. In DNA, the CDR3 is TGTGCCAGCAGCCGCGGGACTAGCGGGAGTAATGAGCAGTTCTTC.